A single sample is the source of the 10 T cell receptor beta chains below, sequenced in a study of patients and donors after allogeneic stem cell transplantation. TCRdb reprocessed the RT-PCR reads with MiXCR, giving one entry per CDR3 protein. This table holds over 150,000 distinct CDR3 sequences, approximately 30% found once. Source material: blood, either unsorted or a sorted T cell fraction (not recorded which). The receptors stem from a human donor who was either an allogeneic HSCT recipient or a stem cell or donor lymphocyte infusion donor (not recorded which). It is not recorded whose cells these are; they may come from a transplant donor.

J is TRBJ1-5 and V is TRBV29-1, with D possibly TRBD1 on 6 matching bases. Germline values: CDR1 SQVTM, CDR2 ANQGSEA. The CDR3 loop spans 10 amino acids. The CDR3, as DNA: TGCACCCCCAGGGGTCAGCCCCAGCATTTT. This translates into CTPRGQPQHF.

Remarks on this clonotype: At one boundary the junction diverges from the germline segment, which might be a read error. V is TRBV29-1 and J is TRBJ2-2, with TRBD1 as a possible D gene (5 bases). From germline, CDR1 is SQVTM and CDR2 ANQGSEA. This CDR3 is built from 13 residues. The CDR3 region has the DNA TGCAGCGCTGAATTTCAGGGTTCCGGGGAGCTGTTTTTT. Residues: CSAEFQGSGELFF.

The genes are TRBV10-3 and TRBJ1-1; D unresolved. V lost 0 bases and J lost 8, with 4 bases in between. The CDR3 is 11 amino acids. Germline loops: CDR1 ENHRY, CDR2 SYGVKD. The chain's CDR3 is CAISESREAFF. CDR3 nucleotide sequence: TGTGCCATCAGTGAGTCCAGGGAAGCTTTCTTT.

This clonotype was counted only a few times. The rearrangement links TRBV5-1 to TRBJ2-1, with TRBD2 as a possible D gene (5 bases). CDR3 length equals 12 residues. Trimming pared 0 bases from V and 8 bases from J, leaving 6 bases between. CDR1 and CDR2 (germline): SGHRS, YFSETQ. DNA of the CDR3: TGCGCCAGCAGCTTGGATAGCGATGAGCAGTTCTTC. This translates into CASSLDSDEQFF.

The table lists this clonotype with a few counts. V is TRBV10-3 and J is TRBJ2-1; no clear D. Germline V gives CDR1 ENHRY, CDR2 SYGVKD. V shed 6 bases and J shed 8 bases, with 14 bases lying between them. The CDR3 extends over 13 amino acids. In DNA, the CDR3 is TGTGCCATCAGCCAAGACGCGACTTATGAGCAGTTCTTC. It encodes CAISQDATYEQFF.

The sample holds a few counts of this clonotype. The chain employs TRBV20-1 and TRBJ2-1; 9 nucleotides line up with TRBD2. Looked up from germline, CDR1 is DFQATT and CDR2 is SNEGSKA (reference sequence). Trimming removed 2 bases from V and 10 bases from J; junction bases left unmatched: 12. There are 15 residues in the CDR3. CDR3 DNA: TGCAGTGCTAGAACCCCTAGCGGGAAGGTAGGAGAGCAGTTCTTC. Amino acids: CSARTPSGKVGEQFF.

The J gene is TRBJ2-1, the V gene TRBV6-5; tentatively, D is TRBD2 (6 bases). The CDR3 extends over 16 amino acids. CDR1 MNHEY and CDR2 SVGAGI come from the germline V gene. Trimming cost V 5 bases and J 0 bases, with 14 bases left between them. This CDR3 reads CASSPWGDSSYNEQFF. The CDR3 DNA reads TGTGCCAGCAGTCCCTGGGGGGATAGCTCCTACAATGAGCAGTTCTTC.

The rearrangement links TRBV4-3 to TRBJ2-7; D perhaps matches TRBD1 (6 bases). V was clipped by 1 base and J by 1 base, with 8 bases between them. The CDR3 length is 14 residues. CDR1 and CDR2 (germline): LGHNA, YSLEER. The CDR3 spells CASSQARGSYEQYF. CDR3 nucleotides: TGCGCCAGCAGCCAAGCAAGGGGGTCCTACGAGCAGTACTTC.

The chain employs TRBV6-5 and TRBJ2-7, with TRBD1 matching 8 bases. Germline V lookup: CDR1 MNHEY, CDR2 SVGAGI. The CDR3 has 17 residues. J lost 0 bases, V lost 6 bases, and 13 bases had no gene match. CDR3 amino acids: CASSPDRVIGVSYEQYF. The CDR3 DNA follows: TGTGCCAGCAGCCCGGACAGGGTAATTGGAGTCTCCTACGAGCAGTACTTC.

The gene calls are TRBV5-1 and TRBJ2-2; a possible D gene is TRBD2 (5 bases). The germline gives CDR1 SGHRS, CDR2 YFSETQ. This CDR3 comprises 12 residues. Trimming stripped 4 bases from V and 7 bases from J, with 8 bases between. CDR3 DNA: TGCGCCAGCAGCCCGGACTTCGGGGAGCTGTTTTTT. It is translated as CASSPDFGELFF.